The 20 T cell receptor beta chains given below trace back to one sample, sequenced in a study of blood T cell repertoires in COVID-19. Clones were sequenced by immunoSEQ multiplex PCR, and TCRdb holds only the in-frame ones, with some missing. The data hold approximately 200,000 clones, with more than 80% observed a single time. The sample consisted of peripheral blood. The source of these receptors is a man aged 25 to 40 with COVID-19, enrolled during active disease.

J is TRBJ1-5 and V is TRBV2; 7 bases map to TRBD1. The CDR3 has 14 residues. V lost 7 bases and J lost 4; bases outside the gene matches: 7. The germline V gene encodes CDR1 SNHLY and CDR2 FYNNEI. The CDR3 DNA reads as TGTGCCAGCATGTGGCAGGGGGAGAATCAGCCCCAGCATTTT. Amino acid sequence: CASMWQGENQPQHF.

This clone was seen a few times. V usage is TRBV7-9 and J usage is TRBJ2-6, with 9 nucleotides matching TRBD2. Germline CDR1 SEHNR, CDR2 FQNEAQ (reference sequence). J gave up 0 bases and V 3 bases, and 3 bases lay outside the gene matches. There are 17 residues in the CDR3. CDR3 region: CASSFRAGGSGANVLTF. In nucleotides, the CDR3 is TGTGCCAGCAGCTTTAGAGCGGGAGGCTCTGGGGCCAACGTCCTGACTTTC.

V is TRBV5-4 and J is TRBJ2-5, with 10 positions matching TRBD2. CDR3 length equals 18 residues. The trim removed 2 bases at V and 5 bases at J, leaving 15 bases unmatched. Germline V gives CDR1 SGHNT, CDR2 YYREEE (reference sequence). CDR3 residues: CASSFGISSGSRGETQYF. The CDR3 DNA reads as TGTGCCAGCAGCTTCGGCATCTCTAGCGGGAGTCGGGGGGAGACCCAGTACTTC.

In its sample, this clone was seen once. V gene TRBV28 combines with J gene TRBJ1-2; 8 bases agree with TRBD1. This CDR3 has 14 amino acids. Unmatched junction bases numbered 10, after V lost 6 bases and J lost 7 bases. Germline lookup yields CDR1 MDHEN and CDR2 SYDVKM. This CDR3 is CASRDQDREGGYTF. Written as DNA, the CDR3 is TGTGCCAGCAGAGACCAGGACAGGGAAGGTGGCTACACCTTC.

This clone has more than one count but fewer than ten. CDR3 DNA: TGTGCCAGCAGCCTCGGGACAGGGGGTAGCGAGACCCAGTACTTC. Its translation is CASSLGTGGSETQYF. This chain joins TRBV2 and TRBJ2-5; 11 positions agree with TRBD1. V lost 6 bases to trimming and J lost 5 bases; unmatched junction nucleotides: 8. CDR1 is SNHLY and CDR2 is FYNNEI in the germline V gene. This CDR3 contains 15 residues.

The rearrangement uses TRBV29-1 and TRBJ1-1; D ambiguous. Germline lookup yields CDR1 SQVTM and CDR2 ANQGSEA. V was trimmed by 0 bases and J by 1 base, leaving 6 bases between them. CDR3 size: 13 residues. The CDR3 loop reads CSVEDQENTEAFF. DNA for the CDR3: TGCAGCGTTGAAGATCAGGAGAACACTGAAGCTTTCTTT. The full variable domain, completed using reference TRBV29-1 and TRBJ1-1, is SAVISQKPSRDICQRGTSLTIQCQVDSQVTMMFWYRQQPGQSLTLIATANQGSEATYESGFVIDKFPISRPNLTFSTLTVSNMSPEDSSIYLCSVEDQENTEAFFGQGTRLTVV.

The chain combines TRBV7-9 with TRBJ1-5, with a possible D match to TRBD1 (5 bases). This CDR3 contains 12 residues. V lost 5 bases and J 15 bases, leaving 17 bases between the germline ends. Looked up from germline, CDR1 is SEHNR and CDR2 is FQNEAQ (reference sequence). Here the CDR3 reads CASSLLGAPMHF. The DNA of the CDR3 is TGTGCCAGCAGCCTTCTAGGGGCACCGATGCATTTT. The entire variable domain, with the rest obtained from reference TRBV7-9 and TRBJ1-5, is as follows: DTGVSQNPRHKITKRGQNVTFRCDPISEHNRLYWYRQTLGQGPEFLTYFQNEAQLEKSRLLSDRFSAERPKGSFSTLEIQRTEQGDSAMYLCASSLLGAPMHFGDGTRLSIL.

V is TRBV19 and J is TRBJ2-2, with D possibly matching TRBD2 (5 bases). Germline-derived CDR1 and CDR2 are LNHDA and SQIVND (reference sequence). The CDR3 extends over 16 amino acids. The V gene lost 3 bases and the J gene lost 3 bases, with 14 bases spanning the gap. CDR3 sequence (DNA): TGTGCCAGTAGTATCTATCCTAGCAGCGACACCGGGGAGCTGTTTTTT. As protein: CASSIYPSSDTGELFF. Full variable domain (remainder filled in from reference TRBV19 and TRBJ2-2): DGGITQSPKYLFRKEGQNVTLSCEQNLNHDAMYWYRQDPGQGLRLIYYSQIVNDFQKGDIAEGYSVSREKKESFPLTVTSAQKNPTAFYLCASSIYPSSDTGELFFGEGSRLTVL.

V is TRBV28 and J is TRBJ2-7; 10 bases are shared with TRBD1. J lost 2 bases, V lost 2 bases, and 6 bases had no gene match. The CDR3 has 16 residues. Germline-derived CDR1 and CDR2 are MDHEN and SYDVKM. Here the CDR3 reads CASSLLPGQGPYEQYF. The CDR3 nucleotides read TGTGCCAGCAGTTTACTCCCGGGACAGGGGCCCTACGAGCAGTACTTC.

The genes are TRBV9 and TRBJ2-2; 9 nucleotides match TRBD2. CDR3 length: 14 residues. V lost 3 bases and J lost 6; bases outside the gene matches: 3. Germline V gene data show CDR1 as SGDLS and CDR2 as YYNGEE. The CDR3 protein is CASSARTSAGELFF. In DNA form, the CDR3 reads TGTGCCAGCAGCGCCCGGACTAGCGCCGGGGAGCTGTTTTTT.

The chain employs TRBV5-1 and TRBJ1-1; D is perhaps TRBD1 (5 bases). CDR1 and CDR2 from the germline V gene are SGHRS and YFSETQ. The CDR3 spans 13 residues. V was cut by 5 bases and J by 0 bases, with 8 bases left in between. Written as DNA, the CDR3 is TGCGCCAGCAGAATGGACATGAACACTGAAGCTTTCTTT. It translates to CASRMDMNTEAFF.

This clone was seen once. The chain links TRBV4-3 to TRBJ2-7, with D maybe TRBD2 (5 bases). V lost 0 bases to trimming and J lost 3 bases, with 9 bases between them. CDR3 length equals 14 residues. Germline-derived CDR1 and CDR2 are LGHNA and YSLEER. CDR3 DNA: TGCGCCAGCAGCCAAGATCGGACTGACTACGAGCAGTACTTC. Its translation: CASSQDRTDYEQYF.

The chain carries TRBV4-3 and TRBJ2-7; 8 bases align to TRBD1. In germline, CDR1 is LGHNA, CDR2 YSLEER. V was pared by 0 bases and J by 3 bases, with 4 bases of the junction left unmatched. The CDR3 covers 15 residues. As DNA, the CDR3 is TGCGCCAGCAGCCAAGAAGGACAGGGTAACTACGAGCAGTACTTC. Its translation is CASSQEGQGNYEQYF.

The chain joins TRBV25-1 to TRBJ2-7; D is ambiguous. The CDR3 consists of 11 residues. V lost 4 bases and J 3 bases, leaving 4 bases between the germline ends. CDR1 MGHDK and CDR2 SYGVNS come from the germline V gene. The CDR3 sequence is CASSGYYEQYF. Here the CDR3 DNA reads TGTGCCAGCAGTGGCTACTACGAGCAGTACTTC.

This chain uses TRBV27 with TRBJ1-4, with 10 bases matching TRBD1. CDR3 length: 19 amino acids. The trim removed 3 bases at V and 0 bases at J, leaving 10 bases unmatched. Germline V gene sequence: CDR1 MNHEY, CDR2 SMNVEV (reference sequence). This CDR3 is CASSFSRDRGSATNEKLFF. CDR3 coding DNA: TGTGCCAGCAGTTTTTCCCGGGACAGGGGCTCAGCAACTAATGAAAAACTGTTTTTT.

As concerns this clone: The sample holds other DNA sequences that translate to the same CDR3. CDR3 DNA: TGTGCCAGTCATAGGGGGCTTAGTGAAAAACTGTTTTTT. Translated, it gives CASHRGLSEKLFF. The rearrangement links TRBV6-5 to TRBJ1-4; 7 positions agree with TRBD1. CDR1 is MNHEY, CDR2 SVGAGI, per germline. Losses at the gene ends were 9 bases for V and 7 bases for J; bases not matched to a gene: 8. The CDR3 is 13 amino acids.

The chain carries TRBV6-2 or TRBV6-3 and TRBJ2-1; 15 nucleotides align to TRBD2. The CDR3 covers 17 residues. Looked up from germline, CDR1 is MNHEY and CDR2 is SVGEGT. V shed 5 bases, J shed 7 bases, and the junction held 9 bases outside the gene matches. CDR3 sequence (DNA): TGTGCCAGCAGTCTCCCCCTAGGGACTAGCGGGAGGAATGAGCAGTTCTTC. Translating it yields CASSLPLGTSGRNEQFF.

V is TRBV4-1 and J is TRBJ2-7; D not certain. V lost 0 bases to trimming and J lost 0 bases, with 12 bases between them. The CDR3 is 16 residues long. Germline V lookup: CDR1 MGHRA, CDR2 YSYEKL. CDR3 in amino acids: CASSQEVGLNSYEQYF. CDR3 sequence (DNA): TGCGCCAGCAGCCAAGAGGTGGGCCTAAACTCCTACGAGCAGTACTTC.

V is TRBV9 and J is TRBJ2-1; 9 nucleotides align to TRBD1. Germline CDR1 is SGDLS and CDR2 is YYNGEE. The CDR3 length is 15 residues. Unmatched junction bases numbered 6, after V lost 4 bases and J lost 4 bases. CDR3 amino acids: CASSPGTGSYNEQFF. The DNA for the CDR3 is TGTGCCAGCAGCCCCGGGACAGGGTCATACAATGAGCAGTTCTTC.

CDR3 nucleotide sequence: TGCGCCAGCAGCCAGGATGGTAGGACAGGGGTTACCTATGGCTACACCTTC. It translates to CASSQDGRTGVTYGYTF. The chain combines TRBV4-1 with TRBJ1-2, with 9 bases lining up with TRBD1. CDR1 and CDR2 from the germline V gene are MGHRA and YSYEKL. The V gene end was trimmed by 3 bases and the J gene end by 4 bases; junction bases not matched to a gene: 12. The CDR3 totals 17 residues.